This T cell receptor beta chain was documented in a study of somatic mutations in cytotoxic T cells in rheumatoid arthritis. For this clone: The antigen is unknown.

Notes on the study in general: More than 20% of CD8+ cells belonged to the largest clone in about an eighth of the 65 patients. What antigens the expanded CD8+ clones targeted remained unknown. Within the rheumatoid arthritis patients, CD8+ clonality went up as age increased (Spearman r of about 0.49). The same was not true of the healthy controls. Between rheumatoid arthritis patients and age-matched healthy controls, CD8+ T-cell clonality showed no significant difference.

Profiled with immunoSEQ multiplex PCR; TCRdb holds only in-frame clones, not every one. The sample has 10,000 to 13,000 clones; roughly 74% are singletons. CDR3 length equals 15 residues. The J segment lost 4 bases and the V segment lost 6 bases, leaving 6 bases of the junction unmatched. The germline gives CDR1 SNHLY, CDR2 FYNNEI. The clonotype originates from an adult with rheumatoid arthritis. Sequencing input: CD8+ T cells sorted from blood. The J gene is TRBJ1-5, the V gene TRBV2; 10 bases fit TRBD1. Written as DNA, the CDR3 is TGTGCCAGCAGGGCGGGACAGGGGATAAATCAGCCCCAGCATTTT. It codes for CASRAGQGINQPQHF.